The 15 T cell receptor beta chains listed next were all sequenced from one sample in a study of metastatic and nonmetastatic thyroid tumors. There were no patients who had received any treatment before thyroid surgery. TCRdb re-clonotyped the PCR reads via MiXCR. This sample has about 11,000 clones, with 20% to 30% found just once. Input material: tumor tissue. The receptors stem from a female donor with papillary thyroid cancer or a benign thyroid nodule (not recorded which). Some clones in this sample may be carry-over from other donors' samples.

In this sample, this clone turned up many times. The chain recombines TRBV9 with TRBJ2-3; possibly TRBD2 for D (5 bases). Germline V gene data show CDR1 as SGDLS and CDR2 as YYNGEE. The CDR3 has 14 amino acids. V shed 1 base and J shed 1 base, with 7 bases lying between them. Here the CDR3 DNA reads TGTGCCAGCAGCGTAAATAGCGGCACAGATACGCAGTATTTT. Its protein is CASSVNSGTDTQYF. The variable domain in full, completed from reference TRBV9 and TRBJ2-3, reads DSGVTQTPKHLITATGQRVTLRCSPRSGDLSVYWYQQSLDQGLQFLIQYYNGEERAKGNILERFSAQQFPDLHSELNLSSLELGDSALYFCASSVNSGTDTQYFGPGTRLTVL.

This clone was counted a few times. This chain links TRBV5-1 with TRBJ2-3; 9 bases agree with TRBD1. In germline, CDR1 is SGHRS, CDR2 YFSETQ. The CDR3 has 16 residues. Trimming took 4 bases from V and 4 from J; bases not matched to a gene: 10. The DNA for the CDR3 is TGCGCCAGCAGCCCCGAACAGGGGGCACGGTCAGATACGCAGTATTTT. Amino acids: CASSPEQGARSDTQYF.

A remark on this clone: The germline gene is not matched at one end of the junction; a read error may be the cause. The rearrangement uses TRBV2 and TRBJ2-5; D gene ambiguous. From germline, CDR1 is SNHLY and CDR2 FYNNEI. This CDR3 is built from 13 residues. CDR3 coding DNA: TGTGCAAGCAGCACGAACGTCGGAGAGGCCCAGTACTTC. It encodes CASSTNVGEAQYF.

The gene calls are TRBV20-1 and TRBJ1-2, with 7 bases aligning to TRBD1. The CDR3 has 13 amino acids. From germline, CDR1 is DFQATT and CDR2 SNEGSKA (reference sequence). V trimming: 1 base; J trimming: 4 bases; junction bases outside the gene matches: 3. CDR3 sequence reads: CSARGRGFYGYTF. The CDR3 nucleotides are TGCAGTGCTAGAGGCAGGGGGTTCTATGGCTACACCTTC.

The V gene is TRBV20-1, the J gene TRBJ1-2; 9 nucleotides match TRBD1. The CDR3 is made up of 16 amino acids. V gave up 6 bases and J gave up 6 bases; unmatched junction bases: 17. Germline V lookup: CDR1 DFQATT, CDR2 SNEGSKA (reference sequence). Here the CDR3 DNA reads TGCAGTGCCACCCCCGACCCGGGACAGGGAGTGGATGGCTACACCTTC. Residues: CSATPDPGQGVDGYTF.

This clone was counted a few times. The V call is TRBV27, the J call TRBJ2-1, with no clear D. Deletions cut 6 bases from V and 6 bases from J, with 12 bases between. CDR3 length equals 13 residues. Germline values: CDR1 MNHEY, CDR2 SMNVEV (reference sequence). CDR3 DNA: TGTGCCAGCAGCCTTACTAAGCGCAATGAGCAGTTCTTC. Translation: CASSLTKRNEQFF.

This clone is labeled medium-sized (0.01 to 0.1%). The gene calls are TRBV20-1 and TRBJ2-1, with TRBD2 identical over 9 bases. V lost 2 bases and J lost 8; bases outside the gene matches: 7. The germline gives CDR1 DFQATT, CDR2 SNEGSKA (reference sequence). The CDR3 loop spans 14 amino acids. The chain's CDR3 is CSARNVLAGDEQFF. CDR3 bases: TGCAGTGCTAGAAATGTACTAGCGGGCGATGAGCAGTTCTTC.

This clone was counted only a few times. V gene TRBV10-3 combines with J gene TRBJ1-1, with TRBD1 matching 8 bases. The CDR3 length is 14 residues. Germline lookup yields CDR1 ENHRY and CDR2 SYGVKD. After removal of 7 bases from V and 4 bases from J, the junction contained 8 bases not matched to a gene. The CDR3 sequence: CAIKRTGQGTEAFF. The DNA for the CDR3 is TGTGCCATCAAGAGGACAGGGCAAGGCACTGAAGCTTTCTTT.

This clone occurred many times. A read error may account for a junction end that differs from germline. The CDR3 DNA is TGCGCCAGCAGCCAAGGGGGACTAGCGAAAACCGGGGAGCTGTTTTTT. Protein: CASSQGGLAKTGELFF. V usage is TRBV4-1 and J usage is TRBJ2-2; TRBD2 matches 10 bases. CDR1 and CDR2 from the germline V gene are MGHRA and YSYEKL. The CDR3 totals 16 residues.

V usage is TRBV5-1 and J usage is TRBJ2-3; D unclear. There are 14 residues in the CDR3. Germline CDR1 reads SGHRS; CDR2 reads YFSETQ. V was cut by 4 bases and J by 2 bases, with 11 bases left in between. CDR3 nucleotide sequence: TGCGCCAGCAGCGCAGGAGACTCCACAGATACGCAGTATTTT. Translation gives CASSAGDSTDTQYF.

The chain uses TRBV7-9 and TRBJ1-6; D gene ambiguous. Germline V gene data show CDR1 as SEHNR and CDR2 as FQNEAQ (reference sequence). CDR3 size: 10 residues. V lost 8 bases and J 9 bases, leaving 5 bases between the germline ends. In DNA form, the CDR3 reads TGTGCCAGCCACATTTCACCCCTCCACTTT. Its translation is CASHISPLHF.

As concerns this clone: One end of the junction is discordant with germline, which a read error may explain. This sequence joins TRBV4-1 and TRBJ2-2; D may correspond to TRBD1 or TRBD2 (5 bases each). Germline lookup yields CDR1 MGHRA and CDR2 YSYEKL. The CDR3 has 15 amino acids. The chain's CDR3 is CASSPREGATGEPFF. DNA for the CDR3: TGCGCCAGCAGCCCTCGGGAAGGGGCCACCGGGGAGCCGTTTTTT.

The chain carries TRBV11-2 and TRBJ2-6; D is undetermined. The CDR3 length is 16 residues. CDR1 is SGHAT, CDR2 FQNNGV, per germline. V gave up 1 base and J gave up 3 bases, with 10 bases separating them. CDR3 sequence reads: CASSLVSTFGANVLTF. DNA of the CDR3: TGTGCCAGCAGCTTAGTCTCAACTTTTGGGGCCAACGTCCTGACTTTC.

By its share, this clone is medium-sized. The V call is TRBV27, the J call TRBJ1-2; tentatively, D is TRBD1 (6 bases). Germline V lookup: CDR1 MNHEY, CDR2 SMNVEV (reference sequence). Trimming stripped 0 bases from V and 2 bases from J, with 13 bases between. This CDR3 is built from 16 residues. The CDR3 nucleotides read TGTGCCAGCAGTTTATCTGTGGGGGCGTTAAACTATGGCTACACCTTC. Translated, it gives CASSLSVGALNYGYTF.

This clone was seen more than once but under ten times. V is TRBV19 and J is TRBJ1-6, with D uncertain. The CDR3 runs 11 residues. Germline CDR1 reads LNHDA; CDR2 reads SQIVND (reference sequence). V was cut by 8 bases and J by 9 bases, with 8 bases left in between. CDR3 protein: CASGPFSPLHF. The CDR3 DNA sequence: TGTGCCAGTGGCCCCTTTTCACCCCTCCACTTT.